This TCR beta chain appears in the sequencing data of a study of T-cell memory formation after mild COVID-19. The authors produced TCR alpha and TCR beta cDNA libraries with sample barcodes and UMIs by 5'RACE using constant-segment primers. TCRdb passed the 5' RACE reads through MiXCR, listing each CDR3 protein once. The sample contains approximately 340,000 distinct CDR3 sequences, around a sixth of which appear only once. J lost 4 bases, V lost 6 bases, and 3 bases had no gene match. The germline V gene encodes CDR1 MDHEN and CDR2 SYDVKM. The CDR3 consists of 12 residues. This sequence was found in a man between 18 and 35 years old who had mild COVID-19 (a few samples of this study predate the infection). Cell type and time point are not known. Source material: PBMCs or a T cell subset sorted from them (not recorded which). The chain joins TRBV28 to TRBJ2-7; 7 bases line up with TRBD1. In DNA form, the CDR3 reads TGTGCCAGCAGGAAACAGGGGTACGAGCAGTACTTC. Its translation: CASRKQGYEQYF.